The next 30 T cell receptor beta chains were all read from a single sample in a study of graft-versus-host responses after intestinal transplantation. TCRdb's table, derived via immunoSEQ multiplex PCR, lists solely in-frame clones and lacks some. The sample has fewer than 95,000 clones; over 80% are singletons. These receptors have no identified antigens. Sequenced material: unstimulated CD8+ T cells sorted from spleen or lymph node cells, taken before intestinal transplant. These receptors were taken from a human donor who received an intestinal transplant.

The J gene is TRBJ1-1, the V gene TRBV29-1, with TRBD1 as a possible D gene (5 bases). CDR1 SQVTM and CDR2 ANQGSEA come from the germline V gene. This CDR3 contains 12 residues. Trimming pared 2 bases from V and 5 bases from J, leaving 9 bases between. This CDR3 is CSVEFGGTEAFF. Here the CDR3 DNA reads TGCAGCGTTGAATTCGGGGGGACTGAAGCTTTCTTT.

A single count supports this clone. V is TRBV12-5 and J is TRBJ1-2; TRBD1 agrees at 12 bases. Germline V CDR1 and CDR2: LGHNT, FRNRAP. V shed 11 bases, J shed 3 bases, and the junction held 7 bases outside the gene matches. This CDR3 contains 14 residues. CDR3 sequence: CAQWDRGLDYGYTF. CDR3 DNA: TGTGCTCAATGGGACAGGGGGCTTGACTATGGCTACACCTTC.

The chain couples TRBV19 to TRBJ2-7, with TRBD1 matching over 9 bases. The germline CDR1 and CDR2 sequences are LNHDA and SQIVND (reference sequence). V shed 4 bases and J 5 bases; nucleotides not matched to a gene: 9. This CDR3 comprises 15 residues. CDR3 sequence (DNA): TGTGCCAGTAGTACGGGACAGGGAGGCAAAAACGAGCAGTACTTC. Residues: CASSTGQGGKNEQYF.

The genes are TRBV27 and TRBJ1-2; 7 nucleotides agree with TRBD1. Germline-derived CDR1 and CDR2 are MNHEY and SMNVEV (reference sequence). With 5 bases clipped from V and 4 bases from J, the junction kept 7 bases outside the gene matches. This CDR3 contains 14 residues. This CDR3 is CASSPIGTAYGYTF. CDR3 in DNA: TGTGCCAGCAGTCCGATTGGGACAGCCTATGGCTACACCTTC.

This rearrangement joins TRBV4-1 to TRBJ2-7; 7 bases align to TRBD2. V was clipped by 4 bases and J by 4 bases; unmatched bases: 7. This CDR3 spans 14 amino acids. Germline V gene data show CDR1 as MGHRA and CDR2 as YSYEKL. CDR3 sequence (DNA): TGCGCCAGCAGCCTCCTTGCTAGCGGATACGAGCAGTACTTC. Protein sequence: CASSLLASGYEQYF.

V is TRBV28 and J is TRBJ2-1; possible D gene TRBD1, 5 bases. CDR3 length equals 15 residues. The germline V gene encodes CDR1 MDHEN and CDR2 SYDVKM. V was shortened by 7 bases and J by 6 bases, with 19 bases between the two germline ends. For the CDR3, the DNA is TGTGCCAGCACCCAGAGGCAGGGCCAGGTCAATGAGCAGTTCTTC. Protein: CASTQRQGQVNEQFF.

The CDR3 DNA sequence: TGTGCCAGCAGTCCCGGGACTTACTCCTACAATGAGCAGTTCTTC. Protein: CASSPGTYSYNEQFF. The V gene is TRBV27, the J gene TRBJ2-1; the D gene is possibly TRBD2 (6 bases). The V gene lost 5 bases and the J gene lost 0 bases, with 11 bases spanning the gap. This CDR3 spans 15 amino acids. Germline CDR1 MNHEY, CDR2 SMNVEV (reference sequence).

V gene TRBV7-8 combines with J gene TRBJ1-1; TRBD1 matches 10 bases. The CDR3 is 12 residues long. With V trimmed by 4 bases and J by 9 bases, 2 bases remained unmatched. In germline, CDR1 is SGHVS, CDR2 FQNEAQ. The CDR3 is CASSSGQGQAFF. CDR3 nucleotides: TGTGCCAGCAGCTCGGGACAGGGGCAAGCTTTCTTT.

V is TRBV2 and J is TRBJ2-5; 8 bases are a match to TRBD1. Germline CDR1 SNHLY, CDR2 FYNNEI. V shed 5 bases, J shed 3 bases, and the junction held 8 bases outside the gene matches. CDR3 length: 15 amino acids. Here the CDR3 reads CASSNQGALEETQYF. The CDR3 nucleotides read TGTGCCAGCAGTAACCAGGGGGCTCTTGAAGAGACCCAGTACTTC. The full variable domain, rest sourced from reference TRBV2 and TRBJ2-5, is EPEVTQTPSHQVTQMGQEVILRCVPISNHLYFYWYRQILGQKVEFLVSFYNNEISEKSEIFDDQFSVERPDGSNFTLKIRSTKLEDSAMYFCASSNQGALEETQYFGPGTRLLVL.

This rearrangement joins TRBV4-1 to TRBJ1-2, with 10 nucleotides matching TRBD1. The germline gives CDR1 MGHRA, CDR2 YSYEKL. J was trimmed by 5 bases and V by 1 base; bases with no gene match: 7. The CDR3 loop spans 16 amino acids. CDR3: CASSQVGGTGVYGYTF. The CDR3 bases are TGCGCCAGCAGCCAAGTTGGTGGGACAGGGGTTTATGGCTACACCTTC.

The V gene is TRBV7-8, the J gene TRBJ1-1, with D possibly TRBD1 on 5 matching bases. The length of the CDR3 is 16 residues. Trimming took 5 bases from V and 1 from J, leaving 17 bases between them. Germline CDR1 is SGHVS and CDR2 is FQNEAQ. CDR3 sequence reads: CASSPFVNRRNTEAFF. Here the CDR3 DNA reads TGTGCCAGCAGCCCCTTTGTTAACAGGAGGAACACTGAAGCTTTCTTT.

The rearrangement joins TRBV5-6 to TRBJ2-7, with TRBD1 matching 9 bases. This CDR3 has 16 amino acids. The germline V gene has CDR1 SGHDT and CDR2 YYEEEE. Unmatched junction bases numbered 6, after V lost 0 bases and J lost 2 bases. This CDR3 is CASSLEAGQGPYEQYF. For the CDR3, the DNA is TGTGCCAGCAGCTTGGAAGCCGGACAGGGGCCCTACGAGCAGTACTTC.

The rearrangement joins TRBV7-9 to TRBJ2-1, with D maybe TRBD1 (6 bases). This CDR3 contains 15 residues. Trimming took 4 bases from V and 5 from J, leaving 15 bases between them. Germline V gene lookup returns CDR1 SEHNR and CDR2 FQNEAQ (reference sequence). In DNA form, the CDR3 reads TGTGCCAGCAGCTCCGACAGGATCCAAAACAATGAGCAGTTCTTC. Translation gives CASSSDRIQNNEQFF.

The CDR3 loop is CASSESWTSGINNNEQFF. CDR3 sequence (DNA): TGTGCCAGCAGTGAAAGTTGGACTAGCGGGATAAATAACAATGAGCAGTTCTTC. The V call is TRBV2, the J call TRBJ2-1; 12 nucleotides agree with TRBD2. CDR1 is SNHLY, CDR2 FYNNEI, per germline. The CDR3 is 18 amino acids. The junction had 10 bases not matched to a gene; V was cut back by 2 bases and J by 5 bases.

The gene calls are TRBV19 and TRBJ2-1; 7 nucleotides align to TRBD2. CDR1 LNHDA and CDR2 SQIVND come from the germline V gene (reference sequence). V lost 6 bases, J lost 4 bases, and 15 bases stayed unmatched. CDR3 length: 17 residues. This CDR3 is CASSSYPTAGVYNEQFF. DNA for the CDR3: TGTGCCAGTAGCTCCTATCCCACTGCGGGGGTATACAATGAGCAGTTCTTC. The full variable domain, rest sourced from reference TRBV19 and TRBJ2-1, is DGGITQSPKYLFRKEGQNVTLSCEQNLNHDAMYWYRQDPGQGLRLIYYSQIVNDFQKGDIAEGYSVSREKKESFPLTVTSAQKNPTAFYLCASSSYPTAGVYNEQFFGPGTRLTVL.

This chain links TRBV7-9 with TRBJ1-1, with 9 nucleotides matching TRBD1. The germline CDR1 and CDR2 sequences are SEHNR and FQNEAQ (reference sequence). V shed 5 bases and J 0 bases; nucleotides not matched to a gene: 10. The CDR3 extends over 17 amino acids. This CDR3 is CASSPPDRGRLNTEAFF. For the CDR3, the DNA is TGTGCCAGCAGCCCCCCGGACAGGGGAAGGTTGAACACTGAAGCTTTCTTT.

The chain employs TRBV19 and TRBJ2-3, with D possibly TRBD1 on 6 matching bases. CDR1 is LNHDA, CDR2 SQIVND, per germline (reference sequence). Trimming removed 3 bases from V and 2 bases from J, with 12 bases in between. The CDR3 length is 15 residues. The CDR3 sequence: CASSISGGSTDTQYF. DNA of the CDR3: TGTGCCAGTAGTATCTCTGGGGGCTCCACAGATACGCAGTATTTT.

The CDR3: CASSKGGAGTGELFF. For the CDR3, the DNA is TGTGCCAGCAGCAAAGGGGGGGCTGGCACCGGGGAGCTGTTTTTT. The chain recombines TRBV28 with TRBJ2-2; D perhaps matches TRBD2 (7 bases). CDR1 and CDR2 (germline): MDHEN, SYDVKM. The CDR3 sequence is 15 residues long. With 6 bases removed from V and 4 bases from J, the gap between germline ends came to 15 bases.

The rearrangement joins TRBV14 to TRBJ2-7; perhaps TRBD1 as D (6 bases). The CDR3 is 13 residues long. The V gene's germline CDR1 is SGHDN and CDR2 FVKESK. The germline V and J ends were trimmed by 4 bases and 2 bases, with 9 bases remaining between them. CDR3 amino acids: CASSPRDTYEQYF. The CDR3 DNA sequence: TGTGCCAGCAGCCCCCGGGACACCTACGAGCAGTACTTC. The whole variable domain, filled in from reference TRBV14 and TRBJ2-7, reads EAGVTQFPSHSVIEKGQTVTLRCDPISGHDNLYWYRRVMGKEIKFLLHFVKESKQDESGMPNNRFLAERTGGTYSTLKVQPAELEDSGVYFCASSPRDTYEQYFGPGTRLTVT.

J is TRBJ2-7 and V is TRBV11-2, with 9 bases lining up with TRBD2. The CDR3 runs to 14 residues. Germline V lookup: CDR1 SGHAT, CDR2 FQNNGV. The ends lost 3 bases at V and 2 bases at J; junction bases unmatched: 2. The CDR3 bases are TGTGCCAGCAGCTTTAGCGGGAGTACCTACGAGCAGTACTTC. Encoded protein: CASSFSGSTYEQYF.

The genes are TRBV19 and TRBJ1-2; tentative D call: TRBD1 (5 bases). Trimming stripped 5 bases from V and 4 bases from J, with 14 bases between. CDR1 is LNHDA and CDR2 is SQIVND in the germline V gene (reference sequence). CDR3 length equals 14 residues. This chain's CDR3 is CASSFLVGGYGYTF. The CDR3 DNA is TGTGCCAGTAGTTTCCTGGTGGGGGGCTATGGCTACACCTTC.

The V gene is TRBV6-6, the J gene TRBJ1-1, with no clear D. V lost 0 bases and J lost 6, with 11 bases in between. This CDR3 contains 14 residues. Germline-derived CDR1 and CDR2 are MNHNY and SVGAGI (reference sequence). For the CDR3, the DNA is TGTGCCAGCAGTTACTCGGGCTTAGGCCCTGAAGCTTTCTTT. It codes for CASSYSGLGPEAFF.

The rearrangement joins TRBV7-9 to TRBJ2-3, with D possibly TRBD1 on 6 matching bases. Trimming took off 2 bases at V and 3 bases at J, with 15 bases between the two ends. Germline lookup yields CDR1 SEHNR and CDR2 FQNEAQ (reference sequence). This CDR3 comprises 16 residues. The CDR3 nucleotides read TGTGCCAGCAGCTTATTTGGGGGCTCGGAGACAGATACGCAGTATTTT. Translation gives CASSLFGGSETDTQYF.

V usage is TRBV18 and J usage is TRBJ1-5, with 10 positions matching TRBD1. The CDR3 runs 19 residues. Germline V gene lookup returns CDR1 KGHSH and CDR2 LQKENI. Trimming at V came to 2 bases and at J to 0 bases, leaving 10 bases not matched to a gene. DNA for the CDR3: TGTGCCAGCTCACCAATTCGGGACAGGGGACGGGATAGCAATCAGCCCCAGCATTTT. Its protein product is CASSPIRDRGRDSNQPQHF. Full variable domain (remainder filled in from reference TRBV18 and TRBJ1-5): NAGVMQNPRHLVRRRGQEARLRCSPMKGHSHVYWYRQLPEEGLKFMVYLQKENIIDESGMPKERFSAEFPKEGPSILRIQQVVRGDSAAYFCASSPIRDRGRDSNQPQHFGDGTRLSIL.

V usage is TRBV19 and J usage is TRBJ1-1; 7 bases are shared with TRBD1. J gave up 8 bases and V 5 bases, and 8 bases lay outside the gene matches. Looked up from germline, CDR1 is LNHDA and CDR2 is SQIVND (reference sequence). CDR3 length: 13 residues. This CDR3 reads CASSLLTGSEAFF. In DNA form, the CDR3 reads TGTGCCAGTAGTCTCTTGACAGGGTCAGAAGCTTTCTTT.

The rearrangement links TRBV4-2 to TRBJ2-2; 13 bases map to TRBD2. The germline V gene encodes CDR1 LGHNA and CDR2 YNFKEQ. This CDR3 has 16 residues. Trimming removed 2 bases from V and 6 bases from J; junction bases left unmatched: 3. DNA for the CDR3: TGTGCCAGCAGCCAAAGACTAGCGGGAGGTCCCGGGGAGCTGTTTTTT. This sequence encodes CASSQRLAGGPGELFF.

The V gene is TRBV7-9, the J gene TRBJ2-3; a weak D match, TRBD2 (6 bases). With 6 bases removed from V and 2 bases from J, the gap between germline ends came to 21 bases. CDR1 and CDR2 from the germline V gene are SEHNR and FQNEAQ (reference sequence). The length of the CDR3 is 17 residues. The chain's CDR3 is CASRTRTELTPTDTQYF. The CDR3 DNA sequence: TGTGCCAGCAGGACTAGGACCGAATTAACCCCCACAGATACGCAGTATTTT.

V is TRBV9 and J is TRBJ2-2, with D possibly being TRBD1 (6 bases). Trimming removed 4 bases at V and 5 bases at J, with 15 bases between. Germline assignment: CDR1 SGDLS and CDR2 YYNGEE. The CDR3 is made up of 15 amino acids. The CDR3: CASSYPLGGTGELFF. For the CDR3, the DNA is TGTGCCAGCAGCTACCCCCTAGGGGGTACCGGGGAGCTGTTTTTT.

J is TRBJ1-2 and V is TRBV29-1, with TRBD1 matching over 7 bases. From germline, CDR1 is SQVTM and CDR2 ANQGSEA. Losses at the gene ends were 3 bases for V and 4 bases for J; bases not matched to a gene: 5. This CDR3 has 13 amino acids. The CDR3 nucleotides read TGCAGCGTTGAGCCGCAGGGGGTCTATGGCTACACCTTC. It is translated as CSVEPQGVYGYTF.

The chain carries TRBV4-3 and TRBJ2-1; D remains unclear. This CDR3 is built from 15 residues. Germline-derived CDR1 and CDR2 are LGHNA and YSLEER. Trimming took 3 bases from V and 6 from J, leaving 15 bases between them. The CDR3 DNA sequence: TGCGCCAGCAGCCAGTCTAGAAGTCCGAGCAATGAGCAGTTCTTC. Amino acid sequence: CASSQSRSPSNEQFF.